A selection of T cell receptor beta chains follows, all from one sample in a study of cytotoxic CD8 clonotypes in ibrutinib-treated CLL. This table comes from immunoSEQ multiplex PCR, and its TCRdb copy is limited to in-frame clones, with some not included. The sample has 300,000 to 350,000 clones, about 80% seen once. This specimen was PBMCs, taken before ibrutinib treatment. Receptors were obtained from a human donor with chronic lymphocytic leukemia. The CDR3 runs from the conserved cysteine through the conserved F or W. The D gene is left open where the match is weak. Clone size is not always given. Where it is, it says once, few, many or a class for expanded clones.

>-|TRBV2|TRBJ2-3|TRBD2
CASSPRAGRTDTQYF
TGTGCCAGCAGCCCAAGAGCGGGGCGCACAGATACGCAGTATTTT
>-|TRBV30|TRBJ2-5|-
CAWSDLMTQYF
TGTGCCTGGAGTGACCTAATGACCCAGTACTTC
>-|TRBV7-3|TRBJ2-2|-
CASSPLASGELFF
TGTGCCAGCAGCCCGTTAGCAAGCGGGGAGCTGTTTTTT
>-|TRBV7-3|TRBJ2-4|-
CASSVDGTAKNIQYF
TGTGCCAGCAGCGTCGACGGGACGGCCAAAAACATTCAGTACTTC
>-|TRBV7-3|TRBJ2-7|TRBD1
CASSRGRGTGEFYEQYF
TGTGCCAGCAGCCGCGGCCGAGGCACAGGGGAATTTTACGAGCAGTACTTC
>-|TRBV28|TRBJ2-3|-
CASSPATDTDTQYF
TGTGCCAGCAGTCCCGCTACCGACACAGATACGCAGTATTTT
>few|TRBV5-4|TRBJ1-2|-
CATKIWGGERSYTF
TGTGCCACCAAAATCTGGGGCGGGGAGCGAAGCTACACCTTC
>-|TRBV28|TRBJ2-7|TRBD2
CATRLRTSGRYEQYF
TGTGCCACCCGCCTCCGGACTAGCGGGAGATACGAGCAGTACTTC
>-|TRBV9|TRBJ2-7|TRBD2
CASSVSASGKYEQYF
TGTGCCAGCAGCGTATCGGCTAGCGGAAAATACGAGCAGTACTTC
>-|TRBV28|TRBJ1-2|-
CASTDSYGYTF
TGTGCCAGTACGGACAGCTATGGCTACACCTTC
>-|TRBV28|TRBJ1-1|-
CASSFVQNTEAFF
TGTGCCAGCAGTTTCGTCCAGAACACTGAAGCTTTCTTT
>-|TRBV5-1|TRBJ1-2|-
CASSGDTIIYGYTF
TGCGCCAGCAGCGGGGACACCATCATATATGGCTACACCTTC
>-|TRBV27|TRBJ2-2|-
CAREGHGGSTGELFF
TGTGCCAGAGAGGGGCACGGAGGATCCACCGGGGAGCTGTTTTTT
>once|TRBV7-8|TRBJ2-3|-
CASSLVSSDTQYF
TGTGCCAGCAGCTTAGTTAGCTCTGATACGCAGTATTTT
>once|TRBV30|TRBJ1-3|TRBD1
CAWEPEDRRNTIYF
TGTGCCTGGGAACCTGAGGACAGGAGAAACACCATATATTTT
>-|TRBV4-3|TRBJ2-2|-
CASTVQGHGELFF
TGCGCCAGCACCGTACAGGGACACGGGGAGCTGTTTTTT
>-|TRBV4-1|TRBJ1-3|-
CASRDPSSGNTIYF
TGCGCCAGCCGAGACCCAAGCTCTGGAAACACCATATATTTT
>-|TRBV5-1|TRBJ2-3|TRBD2
CASSISGTADTQYF
TGCGCCAGCAGCATTAGCGGGACCGCAGATACGCAGTATTTT
>-|TRBV28|TRBJ2-7|-
CATVSRLLPNEQYF
TGTGCCACCGTGTCCCGGCTGCTCCCCAACGAGCAGTACTTC
>few|TRBV30|TRBJ2-1|TRBD2
CAWSVPNSGGNHEQFF
TGTGCCTGGAGTGTACCGAATAGCGGGGGCAATCATGAGCAGTTCTTC
>-|TRBV18|TRBJ2-1|TRBD2
CASSPSGTSGSSYNEQFF
TGTGCCAGCTCACCATCCGGGACTAGCGGGAGCTCCTACAATGAGCAGTTCTTC
>-|TRBV30|TRBJ1-2|TRBD1
CAWREGGAHYGYTF
TGTGCCTGGAGAGAAGGGGGCGCGCACTATGGCTACACCTTC
>few|TRBV5-1|TRBJ2-1|TRBD2
CASSTSTSGRFNEQFF
TGCGCCAGCAGCACTTCGACTAGCGGGAGGTTCAATGAGCAGTTCTTC
>-|TRBV28|TRBJ2-7|TRBD2
CASSLLAGGTPTQYF
TGTGCCAGCAGTTTACTCGCGGGAGGGACACCAACGCAGTACTTC
>-|TRBV5-1|TRBJ2-3|-
CASKLTDTQYF
TGCGCCAGCAAACTAACAGATACGCAGTATTTT
>-|TRBV18|TRBJ2-5|-
CASSPRSVETQYF
TGTGCCAGCTCACCACGCAGCGTAGAGACCCAGTACTTC
>-|TRBV7-2|TRBJ2-7|TRBD1
CASSSRQGAYEQYF
TGTGCCAGCAGCTCACGGCAGGGGGCCTACGAGCAGTACTTC
>-|TRBV30|TRBJ2-1|TRBD2
CAWSVLSGATSGRPKSSYNEQFF
TGTGCCTGGAGTGTACTATCGGGGGCGACTAGCGGGCGACCGAAGAGCTCCTACAATGAGCAGTTCTTC
>-|TRBV6-5|TRBJ2-1|-
CASSFSDSSNEQFF
TGTGCCAGCAGTTTTAGCGACTCGTCCAATGAGCAGTTCTTC
>-|TRBV19|TRBJ1-1|-
CASSIVGRLNTEAFF
TGTGCCAGTAGTATAGTGGGCAGGCTGAACACTGAAGCTTTCTTT
>-|TRBV7-9|TRBJ2-3|-
CASSYTGDTQYF
TGTGCCAGCAGCTATACAGGGGATACGCAGTATTTT
>-|TRBV5-8|TRBJ2-3|-
CASSLGVRPMDF
TGTGCCAGCAGCTTGGGAGTAAGACCAATGGATTTT
>-|TRBV10-2|TRBJ2-3|TRBD2
CASSELAGRFADTQYF
TGCGCCAGCAGTGAGTTAGCGGGACGGTTCGCAGATACGCAGTATTTT